Listed here are 26 T cell receptor beta chains from one sample, sequenced in a study of control samples from healthy donors and cancer patients. The method was immunoSEQ multiplex PCR; TCRdb's version includes in-frame clones alone and lacks a portion of them. The table records approximately 150,000 clones, 88% of them present only once. Sequencing was performed on blood. These receptors were taken from a man between 18 and 35 years old in good health.

V and J are TRBV5-1 and TRBJ1-5; possibly TRBD1 for D (5 bases). The V and J ends lost 1 base and 2 bases respectively, with 10 bases between them. Germline loops: CDR1 SGHRS, CDR2 YFSETQ. This CDR3 has 15 residues. CDR3 in amino acids: CASSLFGAGNQPQHF. DNA for the CDR3: TGCGCCAGCAGCTTGTTTGGGGCTGGCAATCAGCCCCAGCATTTT.

The chain combines TRBV7-9 with TRBJ2-7; either TRBD1 or TRBD2 may fit D (6 bases each). Germline CDR1 SEHNR, CDR2 FQNEAQ (reference sequence). Trimming took off 3 bases at V and 3 bases at J, with 15 bases between the two ends. This CDR3 has 15 amino acids. The CDR3 DNA reads TGTGCCAGCAGCTTTCGCAGGGGAGCGGGCTACGAGCAGTACTTC. The encoded protein is CASSFRRGAGYEQYF.

This sequence joins TRBV7-9 and TRBJ2-3; 7 bases match TRBD2. The CDR3 sequence is 14 residues long. In germline, CDR1 is SEHNR, CDR2 FQNEAQ (reference sequence). The trim removed 5 bases at V and 2 bases at J, leaving 4 bases unmatched. CDR3 in DNA: TGTGCCAGCAGCGCCGGGACTAACACAGATACGCAGTATTTT. Amino acid sequence: CASSAGTNTDTQYF.

This chain uses TRBV30 with TRBJ2-1; no reliable D call. This CDR3 has 13 amino acids. Per the germline V gene, CDR1 is GTSNPN and CDR2 is SVGIG (reference sequence). V lost 0 bases and J 4 bases, leaving 7 bases between the germline ends. The CDR3: CAWSVGGYNEQFF. CDR3 DNA sequence: TGTGCCTGGAGTGTCGGCGGATACAATGAGCAGTTCTTC.

V usage is TRBV5-3 and J usage is TRBJ1-4; D gene uncertain. TRBV5-3 is noted as an ORF with a role that remains uncertain. This CDR3 is built from 13 residues. Trimming stripped 2 bases from V and 5 bases from J, with 7 bases between. Here the CDR3 DNA reads TGTGCCAGAAGCTTACAAGGGAATGAAAAACTGTTTTTT. Its protein is CARSLQGNEKLFF.

The genes are TRBV5-1 and TRBJ2-3; TRBD1 is a possible D gene (6 bases). Germline CDR1 is SGHRS and CDR2 is YFSETQ. The V end lost 0 bases, the J end lost 3 bases, and 8 bases lay between the germline ends. This CDR3 spans 14 amino acids. The CDR3 coding sequence is TGCGCCAGCAGCTTGGGGGGGCGAACAGATACGCAGTATTTT. It translates to CASSLGGRTDTQYF.

As DNA, the CDR3 is TGTGCCAGCTCATCCCTGCTGATGAACACTGAAGCTTTCTTT. Its protein is CASSSLLMNTEAFF. This chain links TRBV18 with TRBJ1-1; D is ambiguous. With 5 bases removed from V and 0 bases from J, the gap between germline ends came to 10 bases. The CDR3 length is 14 residues. Germline loops: CDR1 KGHSH, CDR2 LQKENI.

The chain is built from TRBV3-1 (or the pseudogene TRBV3-2) and TRBJ2-1; 8 bases are shared with TRBD1. V was clipped by 0 bases and J by 1 base; unmatched bases: 14. Germline-derived CDR1 and CDR2 are LGHDT and YNNKEL (reference sequence). This CDR3 is built from 20 residues. The CDR3 here is CASSQDWLVGQGYSYNEQFF. CDR3 nucleotides: TGTGCCAGCAGCCAAGATTGGTTAGTCGGACAGGGATATTCCTACAATGAGCAGTTCTTC.

The J gene is TRBJ2-4, the V gene TRBV6-6; 9 positions match TRBD2. CDR3 size: 16 residues. Losses at the gene ends were 0 bases for V and 4 bases for J; bases not matched to a gene: 4. Germline-derived CDR1 and CDR2 are MNHNY and SVGAGI (reference sequence). The CDR3 protein is CASSYSRGGRKNIQYF. The CDR3 bases are TGTGCCAGCAGTTACTCGCGGGGGGGCCGAAAAAACATTCAGTACTTC.

This chain links TRBV3-1 (or the pseudogene TRBV3-2) with TRBJ2-1; 13 positions agree with TRBD2. The V segment lost 4 bases and the J segment 5 bases; nucleotides outside the gene matches: 17. The CDR3 loop spans 20 amino acids. The V gene's germline CDR1 is LGHDT and CDR2 YNNKEL (reference sequence). The CDR3 DNA sequence: TGTGCCAGCAGCCCGTTCCTCGGACTAGCGGGGGCCGGGGGCCACAATGAGCAGTTCTTC. As protein: CASSPFLGLAGAGGHNEQFF.

V gene TRBV19 combines with J gene TRBJ1-2; no firm D call. V gave up 3 bases and J gave up 8 bases, with 10 bases separating them. CDR3 size: 12 residues. Germline V gives CDR1 LNHDA, CDR2 SQIVND (reference sequence). DNA for the CDR3: TGTGCCAGTAGTATCGGAGACGGGGGCTACACCTTC. Its protein is CASSIGDGGYTF. Using reference TRBV19 and TRBJ1-2 for the parts outside the CDR3, the full variable domain is DGGITQSPKYLFRKEGQNVTLSCEQNLNHDAMYWYRQDPGQGLRLIYYSQIVNDFQKGDIAEGYSVSREKKESFPLTVTSAQKNPTAFYLCASSIGDGGYTFGSGTRLTVV.

The chain links TRBV27 to TRBJ2-1; TRBD2 is a possible D gene (6 bases). Germline V gene data show CDR1 as MNHEY and CDR2 as SMNVEV (reference sequence). V was shortened by 4 bases and J by 7 bases, with 17 bases between the two germline ends. This CDR3 spans 15 amino acids. In nucleotides, the CDR3 is TGTGCCAGCAGTTGGATAGGAGGGGATGGGAATGAGCAGTTCTTC. The encoded protein is CASSWIGGDGNEQFF.

V gene TRBV28 combines with J gene TRBJ1-5; TRBD1 matches 12 bases. The CDR3 length is 20 residues. Trimming took 5 bases from V and 2 from J; bases not matched to a gene: 16. The germline CDR1 and CDR2 sequences are MDHEN and SYDVKM. In nucleotides, the CDR3 is TGTGCCAGCAGTCCAGATCGGGACAGGGGGCGGGGTGCTGGCAATCAGCCCCAGCATTTT. It is translated as CASSPDRDRGRGAGNQPQHF.

This chain joins TRBV7-3 and TRBJ1-2, with D unclear. From germline, CDR1 is SGHTA and CDR2 FQGTGA. V was clipped by 6 bases and J by 7 bases, with 15 bases between them. The CDR3 has 13 residues. The CDR3 sequence: CASSNRQGGGYTF. CDR3 bases: TGTGCCAGCAGTAATCGACAAGGTGGTGGCTACACCTTC. Full variable domain (remainder filled in from reference TRBV7-3 and TRBJ1-2): GAGVSQTPSNKVTEKGKYVELRCDPISGHTALYWYRQSLGQGPEFLIYFQGTGAADDSGLPNDRFFAVRPEGSVSTLKIQRTERGDSAVYLCASSNRQGGGYTFGSGTRLTVV.

The chain carries TRBV14 and TRBJ2-7; D is unclear. Per germline, CDR1 SGHDN and CDR2 FVKESK. This CDR3 has 13 residues. The V and J ends lost 0 bases and 9 bases respectively, with 12 bases between them. The CDR3 nucleotides are TGTGCCAGCAGCCAAGATTTCTATCCCGGGCAGTACTTC. Protein sequence: CASSQDFYPGQYF. The full variable domain, with the rest looked up from reference TRBV14 and TRBJ2-7, is EAGVTQFPSHSVIEKGQTVTLRCDPISGHDNLYWYRRVMGKEIKFLLHFVKESKQDESGMPNNRFLAERTGGTYSTLKVQPAELEDSGVYFCASSQDFYPGQYFGPGTRLTVT.

This chain joins TRBV5-4 and TRBJ2-7; D is unresolved. The CDR3 length is 13 residues. Germline V CDR1 and CDR2: SGHNT, YYREEE (reference sequence). V lost 2 bases and J 3 bases, leaving 9 bases between the germline ends. The CDR3 DNA reads TGTGCCAGCAGCTTTTTTCTTAGCTACGAGCAGTACTTC. The encoded protein is CASSFFLSYEQYF. Full variable domain (outside the CDR3, taken from reference TRBV5-4 and TRBJ2-7): ETGVTQSPTHLIKTRGQQVTLRCSSQSGHNTVSWYQQALGQGPQFIFQYYREEENGRGNFPPRFSGLQFPNYSSELNVNALELDDSALYLCASSFFLSYEQYFGPGTRLTVT.

The chain couples TRBV19 to TRBJ1-1, with D possibly TRBD1 on 6 matching bases. The CDR3 contains 12 residues. V was shortened by 1 base and J by 11 bases, with 11 bases between the two germline ends. CDR1 is LNHDA and CDR2 is SQIVND in the germline V gene (reference sequence). CDR3 in amino acids: CASSIGRGRAFF. The CDR3 DNA is TGTGCCAGTAGTATAGGGCGGGGGCGTGCTTTCTTT. Complete variable domain (other parts from reference TRBV19 and TRBJ1-1): DGGITQSPKYLFRKEGQNVTLSCEQNLNHDAMYWYRQDPGQGLRLIYYSQIVNDFQKGDIAEGYSVSREKKESFPLTVTSAQKNPTAFYLCASSIGRGRAFFGQGTRLTVV.

V gene TRBV4-2 combines with J gene TRBJ2-2; 14 bases are shared with TRBD2. V dropped 10 bases and J dropped 1; count of bases not matched to a gene: 11. CDR3 size: 18 residues. Germline values: CDR1 LGHNA, CDR2 YNFKEQ. The CDR3 sequence: CATKTGTSGGENTGELFF. CDR3 sequence (DNA): TGTGCCACAAAGACCGGGACTAGCGGGGGTGAGAACACCGGGGAGCTGTTTTTT.

The chain employs TRBV19 and TRBJ2-5; no definite D call. V was pared by 3 bases and J by 7 bases, with 12 bases between. This CDR3 spans 13 amino acids. The germline gives CDR1 LNHDA, CDR2 SQIVND (reference sequence). CDR3 sequence: CASSISSAGTQYF. In DNA form, the CDR3 reads TGTGCCAGTAGTATCTCTTCGGCTGGGACCCAGTACTTC.

The chain is built from TRBV6-5 and TRBJ1-6; D uncertain. The germline gives CDR1 MNHEY, CDR2 SVGAGI. V was shortened by 6 bases and J by 4 bases, with 7 bases between the two germline ends. This CDR3 has 13 residues. CDR3: CASRRQYNSPLHF. The CDR3 DNA follows: TGTGCCAGCAGAAGACAATATAATTCACCCCTCCACTTT.

The V and J genes are TRBV5-1 and TRBJ1-1; TRBD1 agrees at 11 bases. CDR1 and CDR2 (germline): SGHRS, YFSETQ. This CDR3 contains 15 residues. Trimming removed 4 bases from V and 4 bases from J; junction bases left unmatched: 6. CDR3 residues: CASSAGQGAGTEAFF. The CDR3 region has the DNA TGCGCCAGCAGCGCCGGACAGGGGGCAGGCACTGAAGCTTTCTTT.

The genes are TRBV28 and TRBJ2-7; TRBD1 is a possible D gene (5 bases). From germline, CDR1 is MDHEN and CDR2 SYDVKM. The CDR3 is made up of 12 amino acids. Deletions cut 5 bases from V and 3 bases from J, with 8 bases between. CDR3 DNA sequence: TGTGCCAGCAGTAGACAGTTCTACGAGCAGTACTTC. Translating gives CASSRQFYEQYF.

This chain joins TRBV19 and TRBJ2-5, with 12 bases lining up with TRBD2. Germline V gene data show CDR1 as LNHDA and CDR2 as SQIVND (reference sequence). The CDR3 runs 15 residues. J gave up 11 bases and V 0 bases, and 7 bases lay outside the gene matches. This chain's CDR3 is CASSIDLTSGGPQYF. The CDR3 DNA reads TGTGCCAGTAGTATAGATTTAACTAGCGGGGGGCCACAGTACTTC.

CDR3 bases: TGTGCCAGTAGTATACGGGGTATCACAGATACGCAGTATTTT. Its translation is CASSIRGITDTQYF. The rearrangement uses TRBV19 and TRBJ2-3, with a possible D match to TRBD2 (5 bases). CDR1 is LNHDA, CDR2 SQIVND, per germline (reference sequence). With 2 bases removed from V and 2 bases from J, the gap between germline ends came to 8 bases. This CDR3 comprises 14 residues.

This clone has more than one count but fewer than ten. The J gene is TRBJ1-2, the V gene TRBV3-1 (or the pseudogene TRBV3-2); D is ambiguous. Germline V CDR1 and CDR2: LGHDT, YNNKEL (reference sequence). Trimming took 3 bases from V and 5 from J, leaving 10 bases between them. The CDR3 consists of 13 residues. CDR3 coding DNA: TGTGCCAGCAGCCAGGGAGGAATTTATGGCTACACCTTC. This sequence encodes CASSQGGIYGYTF.

The chain recombines TRBV7-3 with TRBJ2-1; 8 positions match TRBD1. This CDR3 is 16 amino acids long. Germline values: CDR1 SGHTA, CDR2 FQGTGA. The J segment lost 6 bases and the V segment lost 5 bases, leaving 12 bases of the junction unmatched. The CDR3 nucleotides read TGTGCCAGCAGCCCCACCGGCAGGGGGCTTGGCAATGAGCAGTTCTTC. The encoded protein is CASSPTGRGLGNEQFF.